This T cell receptor beta chain emerged from a study of blood T cell repertoires in COVID-19. At the level of the study: Sites in the United States, Italy and Spain provided acute and convalescent COVID-19 samples. From T cells, B-cell-depleted T cells, or PBMCs came the material, which was cDNA or gDNA.

Germline CDR1 and CDR2: MNHEY and SVGAGI. CDR3 size: 13 residues. V was clipped by 8 bases and J by 4 bases, with 12 bases between them. Per the original data handling: By means of reference gene primer amplification, nucleated cell counts were estimated. The method was immunoSEQ multiplex PCR; TCRdb's version includes in-frame clones alone and lacks a portion of them. V and J calls and clone size are given by that table; D and trimming were obtained from the DNA. The table has around 250,000 clones, around 86% seen once. This TCR was sampled from a man older than 75 with acute or convalescent COVID-19. The chain joins TRBV6-5 to TRBJ1-5; D unclear. Sequences were obtained from peripheral blood. DNA for the CDR3: TGTGCCAGCTCCGGGGTTGAAAATCAGCCCCAGCATTTT. The encoded protein is CASSGVENQPQHF.